This is a list of T cell receptor beta chains from one sample in a study of T cell responses to AZD1222 COVID-19 vaccine. Using immunoSEQ multiplex PCR, the repertoire was profiled, and TCRdb retains in-frame clones only, with some absent. The sample has 75,000 to 95,000 clones; under 95% are singletons. The sample here was peripheral blood, taken 28 days after the second AZD1222 dose. The receptors were sampled from an adult who received the AZD1222 COVID-19 vaccine. Each CDR3 is given with its conserved first and last residue. The D gene is left open where the match is weak. Rows give clone size only sometimes, using once, few, many, or a class for an expanded clone.

d_call	v_call	j_call	clone_size	cdr3_nt	cdr3_aa
TRBD1	TRBV7-9	TRBJ1-6	.	TGTGCCAGCAGCTTTTTTTTGTCGGGACAGAATAATTCACCCCTCCACTTT	CASSFFLSGQNNSPLHF
.	TRBV27	TRBJ1-6	.	TGTGCCAGCATCCTAAACGGGGGGCGCCTCGAGAATTCACCCCTCCACTTT	CASILNGGRLENSPLHF
.	TRBV15	TRBJ2-3	.	TGTGCCACCAGCGCAGGGAGAACAGATACGCAGTATTTT	CATSAGRTDTQYF
.	TRBV4-2	TRBJ1-2	.	TGTGCCAGCAGCCAACCAGATTCAACAGGGAGTGGCTACACCTTC	CASSQPDSTGSGYTF
.	TRBV7-2	TRBJ1-2	.	TGTGCCAGCAGCTTCGGGGGCGTTTATGGCTACACCTTC	CASSFGGVYGYTF
.	TRBV11-2	TRBJ2-7	.	TGTGCCAGCAGCTTCTGGACGACTTCCTACGAGCAGTACTTC	CASSFWTTSYEQYF
.	TRBV5-1	TRBJ1-1	.	TGCGCCAGCAGCTTGGATAGGAACACTGAAGCTTTCTTT	CASSLDRNTEAFF
.	TRBV14	TRBJ1-3	.	TGTGCCAGCAGCCAACAACAGACGGGAAACACCATATATTTT	CASSQQQTGNTIYF
.	TRBV9	TRBJ1-4	.	TGTGCCAGCAGCGTAGGTGGGGGGTCCGGTGAAAAACTGTTTTTT	CASSVGGGSGEKLFF
TRBD1	TRBV15	TRBJ1-1	.	TGTGCCACCAGCAGACTCCCGGGACAGCAGAACACTGAAGCTTTCTTT	CATSRLPGQQNTEAFF
.	TRBV25-1	TRBJ1-3	.	TGTGCCAGCAGTGAAACCAGGGCCTCTGGAAACACCATATATTTT	CASSETRASGNTIYF
.	TRBV7-6	TRBJ2-1	.	TGTGCCAGCAGCCCCGCGGATGAGCAGTTCTTC	CASSPADEQFF
TRBD2	TRBV9	TRBJ2-1	once	TGTGCCAGCGGGGGGCCTAGCGGGATCTACAATGAGCAGTTCTTC	CASGGPSGIYNEQFF
.	TRBV7-9	TRBJ2-7	.	TGTGCCAGCAGCTTAGGTACCTACGAGCAGTACTTC	CASSLGTYEQYF
TRBD2	TRBV7-2	TRBJ2-5	once	TGTGCCAGCAGCTTACTAGCGGGAGATGCGGAGACCCAGTACTTC	CASSLLAGDAETQYF
TRBD1	TRBV20-1	TRBJ1-2	.	TGCAGTGCTAGTCGACAGGGAGCTAACTATGGCTACACCTTC	CSASRQGANYGYTF
.	TRBV5-1	TRBJ2-3	.	TGCGCCAGCAGCTTGGCAGATACGCAGTATTTT	CASSLADTQYF
TRBD1	TRBV5-6	TRBJ1-2	.	TGTGCCAGCAGTTCTTGGACAGGGTACTATGGCTACACCTTC	CASSSWTGYYGYTF
.	TRBV11-2	TRBJ2-1	.	TGTGCCAGCAGCTTAGATCATGAGCAGTTCTTC	CASSLDHEQFF
TRBD2	TRBV6-5	TRBJ2-3	once	TGTGCCAGCATCGGGAGCGGGAGTTCGACAGATACGCAGTATTTT	CASIGSGSSTDTQYF
TRBD2	TRBV28	TRBJ2-3	.	TGTGCCAGCAGTTTGACTAGCGGGAGTATCCATACGCAGTATTTT	CASSLTSGSIHTQYF
.	TRBV28	TRBJ1-5	.	TGTGCCAGCAGTTTAGGAGGTGATCAGCCCCAGCATTTT	CASSLGGDQPQHF
.	TRBV7-9	TRBJ2-5	.	TGTGCCAGCAGCTTAGCAGGGCCAGCACAAGAGACCCAGTACTTC	CASSLAGPAQETQYF
.	TRBV13	TRBJ2-7	.	TGTGCCAGCAGCACCCCGACAGGGGACTACTCCTACGAGCAGTACTTC	CASSTPTGDYSYEQYF
.	TRBV7-8	TRBJ1-1	.	TGTGCCAGCAGCTTAGATTACACTGAAGCTTTCTTT	CASSLDYTEAFF
.	TRBV29-1	TRBJ2-5	.	TGCAGCGTGAGGGGTGCTAGGAGAGAGACCCAGTACTTC	CSVRGARRETQYF
.	TRBV7-2	TRBJ1-6	.	TGTGCCAGCAGCTTAATCCCTAATTCACCCCTCCACTTT	CASSLIPNSPLHF
.	TRBV27	TRBJ1-4	once	TGTGCCAGCAGGGTTCGACCGGGCCGAAGCTCGGATGAAAAACTGTTTTTT	CASRVRPGRSSDEKLFF
.	TRBV14	TRBJ2-1	.	TGTGCCAGCAGCCCCGGGTACAATGAGCAGTTCTTC	CASSPGYNEQFF
.	TRBV11-3	TRBJ2-1	.	TGTGCCAGCAGCCCCAGGTGGGAGGAGGGCTACAATGAGCAGTTCTTC	CASSPRWEEGYNEQFF
.	TRBV7-6	TRBJ1-1	.	TGTGCCAGCAGCCAGATAGGGGAGATGGACACTGAAGCTTTCTTT	CASSQIGEMDTEAFF
.	TRBV7-8	TRBJ2-7	once	TGTGCCAGCAGCTTAGTCACCGGGTACGAGCAGTACTTC	CASSLVTGYEQYF
.	TRBV24-1	TRBJ2-3	.	TGTGCCACCAGTGAACCATACACAGATACGCAGTATTTT	CATSEPYTDTQYF
.	TRBV29-1	TRBJ2-5	few	TGCAGCGCCTTAGGGGCGAGGGTAGGAGAGACCCAGTACTTC	CSALGARVGETQYF
TRBD2	TRBV24-1	TRBJ2-1	.	TGTGCCACCAGTGATTCTAGCGGGAGACCTTCCAATGAGCAGTTCTTC	CATSDSSGRPSNEQFF
TRBD2	TRBV5-5	TRBJ2-2	.	TGTGCCAGCCAGCGGGAGGGAGCTGACACCGGGGAGCTGTTTTTT	CASQREGADTGELFF
TRBD1	TRBV10-3	TRBJ2-7	few	TGTGCCATCAGTGATGCCGGGACAGGGACCTACGAGCAGTACTTC	CAISDAGTGTYEQYF
.	TRBV4-1	TRBJ2-7	.	TGCGCCAGCAGCCAAGAATTGGCGAGGGAGCAGTACTTC	CASSQELAREQYF
.	TRBV19	TRBJ2-5	.	TGTGCCAGTAGTATGACAGAAGAGACCCAGTACTTC	CASSMTEETQYF
.	TRBV28	TRBJ2-1	.	TGTGCCAGCAGTTTAGCAGGGTCGGTCAATGAGCAGTTCTTC	CASSLAGSVNEQFF
.	TRBV6-5	TRBJ2-7	.	TGTGCCAGCAGTCCCCGGCTAGCGCTCTACGAGCAGTACTTC	CASSPRLALYEQYF
TRBD1	TRBV5-6	TRBJ1-6	.	TGTGCCAGCAGCTATGGACAGGGGTTAAATTCACCCCTCCACTTT	CASSYGQGLNSPLHF
TRBD2	TRBV30	TRBJ2-3	.	TGTGCCTGGAGTGTGCTAGCGGGAGAGGGAAATACGCAGTATTTT	CAWSVLAGEGNTQYF
.	TRBV15	TRBJ1-4	.	TGTGCCACCAGCAGACCAATTATGGACGGACTTAATGAAAAACTGTTTTTT	CATSRPIMDGLNEKLFF
TRBD2	TRBV7-8	TRBJ2-7	.	TGTGCCAGCAGTATTAGCGGGGGTCTTTACGAGCAGTACTTC	CASSISGGLYEQYF
.	TRBV4-1	TRBJ1-5	few	TGCGCCAGCAGCCAAGTGCAGGGAGCTGGGCAGCCCCAGCATTTT	CASSQVQGAGQPQHF
.	TRBV30	TRBJ2-2	.	TGTGCCTGGAGTGTACAAGGGACCCGGGAGCTGTTTTTT	CAWSVQGTRELFF
.	TRBV9	TRBJ1-6	.	TGTGCCAGCAGCGTAGAAGGGGAATCCTATAATTCACCCCTCCACTTT	CASSVEGESYNSPLHF